Listed here is a single T cell receptor beta chain. Antigen: not known. Germline CDR1 reads SGHNT; CDR2 reads YYREEE (reference sequence). The CDR3 contains 15 residues. The V and J ends lost 0 bases and 4 bases, in that order; junction bases with no gene match: 4. This record comes from a study of Ad26.COV2.S vaccination and SARS-CoV-2 variants. Study-wide background: Intramuscularly, Ad26.COV2.S was given either once or twice, 56 days apart. Study results and caveats: Non-spike TCR breadth was similar in vaccine and placebo recipients.

Libraries were prepared by immunoSEQ multiplex PCR; TCRdb keeps only in-frame clonotypes and omits some of them. The sample records hundreds of thousands of clones, approximately 90% being singletons. Treatment defined: 19 received Ad26.COV2.S at low or high dose, single or two shots; 5 received placebo; per-sample allocation not given. Collection of samples fell on day 63 after the first vaccine or placebo injection. Vaccine was an Ad26 vector expressing Wuhan-strain SARS-CoV-2 spike. This chain joins TRBV5-4 and TRBJ2-7, with 10 bases matching TRBD1. This TCR was recovered from a person between 18 and 65 years old who received the Ad26.COV2.S COVID-19 vaccine or a placebo. The sequenced sample was peripheral blood, obtained in a trial of Ad26.COV2.S vaccine versus placebo. The CDR3 region has the DNA TGTGCCAGCAGCTTGGTAGGGACAGGGGTGTACGAGCAGTACTTC. Translating gives CASSLVGTGVYEQYF.